Following are 12 T cell receptor beta chains from one sample sequenced in a study of blood T cell repertoires in COVID-19. Method: immunoSEQ multiplex PCR; TCRdb's copy keeps in-frame clones and lacks some. The sample holds approximately 440,000 clones, around 90% seen once. What was sequenced was PBMCs or T cells enriched from blood (not recorded which). These receptors originate from a woman aged 18-29 years who had recovered from COVID-19.

V gene TRBV11-2 combines with J gene TRBJ1-5, with D maybe TRBD1 (5 bases). V lost 5 bases to trimming and J lost 1 base, with 15 bases between them. Germline CDR1 is SGHAT and CDR2 is FQNNGV. The CDR3 runs to 16 residues. The CDR3 bases are TGTGCCAGCAGCCCCAGGTGGCAGGGAAGCAATCAGCCCCAGCATTTT. The encoded protein is CASSPRWQGSNQPQHF.

With respect to this clone: This specimen includes other DNA sequences encoding the same CDR3. The chain has TRBV5-1 and TRBJ2-7, with TRBD1 matching 10 bases. After removal of 0 bases from V and 2 bases from J, the junction contained 2 bases not matched to a gene. Germline lookup yields CDR1 SGHRS and CDR2 YFSETQ. The CDR3 length is 15 residues. The CDR3, as DNA: TGCGCCAGCAGCTTGGCGGGGACAGGGGCCTACGAGCAGTACTTC. This translates into CASSLAGTGAYEQYF.

This clone occurred a few times. The chain has TRBV12-5 and TRBJ1-3; D ambiguous. CDR3 length: 15 residues. Trimming removed 0 bases from V and 2 bases from J, with 8 bases in between. The V gene's germline CDR1 is LGHNT and CDR2 FRNRAP. The CDR3 coding sequence is TGTGCTAGTGGTTTGGTCCAGGCGACTGGAAACACCATATATTTT. Amino acid sequence: CASGLVQATGNTIYF.

The J gene is TRBJ1-6, the V gene TRBV30, with D perhaps matching TRBD1 (6 bases). Trimming took 1 base from V and 10 from J, leaving 8 bases between them. Per germline, CDR1 GTSNPN and CDR2 SVGIG (reference sequence). This CDR3 has 12 residues. The CDR3 is CAWSERGSPLHF. CDR3 nucleotide sequence: TGTGCCTGGAGTGAGAGGGGGTCACCCCTCCACTTT. Combining the CDR3 with reference TRBV30 and TRBJ1-6 gives the whole variable domain SQTIHQWPATLVQPVGSPLSLECTVEGTSNPNLYWYRQAAGRGLQLLFYSVGIGQISSEVPQNLSASRPQDRQFILSSKKLLLSDSGFYLCAWSERGSPLHFGNGTRLTVT.

The chain carries TRBV7-9 and TRBJ2-2, with 7 bases matching TRBD2. The CDR3 loop spans 14 amino acids. Germline loops: CDR1 SEHNR, CDR2 FQNEAQ (reference sequence). V gave up 5 bases and J gave up 5 bases; unmatched junction bases: 5. The CDR3 sequence is CASSPWTRTGELFF. The CDR3 DNA reads as TGTGCCAGCAGCCCATGGACTAGAACCGGGGAGCTGTTTTTT. Complete variable domain (other parts from reference TRBV7-9 and TRBJ2-2): DTGVSQNPRHKITKRGQNVTFRCDPISEHNRLYWYRQTLGQGPEFLTYFQNEAQLEKSRLLSDRFSAERPKGSFSTLEIQRTEQGDSAMYLCASSPWTRTGELFFGEGSRLTVL.

This clone was picked up a small number of times. The genes are TRBV30 and TRBJ1-3, with D possibly matching TRBD1 (5 bases). From germline, CDR1 is GTSNPN and CDR2 SVGIG (reference sequence). Between the trimmed V and J ends, which lost 3 bases and 1 base, there was a span of 13 bases. This CDR3 is built from 15 residues. CDR3 sequence: CAWSGGDRSGNTIYF. CDR3 nucleotide sequence: TGTGCCTGGAGCGGAGGGGATCGATCTGGAAACACCATATATTTT.

In its sample, this clone was seen once. This chain joins TRBV7-2 and TRBJ2-3, with a weak D call TRBD2 (6 bases). Germline CDR1 and CDR2: SGHTA and FQGNSA. This CDR3 is built from 13 residues. Between the trimmed V and J ends, which lost 2 bases and 5 bases, there was a span of 8 bases. CDR3 amino acids: CASSLPGRDTQYF. CDR3 DNA: TGTGCCAGCAGCTTACCCGGGAGAGATACGCAGTATTTT. Based on the CDR3 plus reference TRBV7-2 and TRBJ2-3, the full variable domain is GAGVSQSPSNKVTEKGKDVELRCDPISGHTALYWYRQSLGQGLEFLIYFQGNSAPDKSGLPSDRFSAERTGGSVSTLTIQRTQQEDSAVYLCASSLPGRDTQYFGPGTRLTVL.

This chain links TRBV30 with TRBJ1-5, with a weak D call TRBD1 (5 bases). In germline, CDR1 is GTSNPN, CDR2 SVGIG (reference sequence). V shed 2 bases and J shed 4 bases, with 15 bases lying between them. CDR3 length: 15 residues. The DNA for the CDR3 is TGTGCCTGGAGTCTTCGTGGGGCCACTAATCAGCCCCAGCATTTT. Translating it yields CAWSLRGATNQPQHF.

The chain combines TRBV28 with TRBJ1-6, with D hard to call. Looked up from germline, CDR1 is MDHEN and CDR2 is SYDVKM. Trimming shortened V by 8 bases and J by 7 bases, and 18 bases separated the two germline ends. The length of the CDR3 is 15 residues. The CDR3 loop is CASSRGRIRNSPLHF. CDR3 DNA sequence: TGTGCCAGCTCCCGGGGTAGAATACGGAATTCACCCCTCCACTTT.

This chain joins TRBV30 and TRBJ1-1; D gene ambiguous. CDR1 GTSNPN and CDR2 SVGIG come from the germline V gene (reference sequence). V was trimmed by 0 bases and J by 6 bases, leaving 8 bases between them. This CDR3 is 12 amino acids long. CDR3 in DNA: TGTGCCTGGAGTGTAAACTTCGCTGAAGCTTTCTTT. Its protein product is CAWSVNFAEAFF.

The chain combines TRBV28 with TRBJ1-4; 7 nucleotides agree with TRBD1. Trimming cost V 4 bases and J 8 bases; bases outside gene matches: 7. CDR1 and CDR2 from the germline V gene are MDHEN and SYDVKM. The CDR3 runs 14 residues. The CDR3 protein is CASSSQGMNEKLFF. The DNA of the CDR3 is TGTGCCAGCAGTTCACAGGGGATGAACGAAAAACTGTTTTTT.

The rearrangement links TRBV3-1 (or the pseudogene TRBV3-2) to TRBJ2-5, with D possibly matching TRBD2 (7 bases). The CDR3 length is 16 residues. Between the trimmed V and J ends, which lost 4 bases and 5 bases, there was a span of 20 bases. Germline V CDR1 and CDR2: LGHDT, YNNKEL (reference sequence). DNA for the CDR3: TGTGCCAGCAGCCCCTCCGACGGGGGGCCAGGGGAGACCCAGTACTTC. Translation gives CASSPSDGGPGETQYF.